Below, 30 T cell receptor beta chains from the same sample are listed, as sequenced in a study of cytomegalovirus exposure and HLA in healthy donors. Assay used: immunoSEQ multiplex PCR; TCRdb lists only in-frame clones, some missing. This table holds 300,000 to 400,000 clones, roughly 90% found once. The sequenced material came from PBMCs. The receptor source for this set is a woman in her late teens or twenties in good health and CMV-seronegative.

This chain's CDR3 is CASSLLAGGNEQFF. CDR3 DNA sequence: TGTGCCAGCAGCTTATTAGCGGGGGGTAATGAGCAGTTCTTC. The chain employs TRBV11-2 and TRBJ2-1; TRBD2 aligns across 10 bases. Trimming removed 2 bases from V and 7 bases from J; junction bases left unmatched: 2. The germline gives CDR1 SGHAT, CDR2 FQNNGV. CDR3 size: 14 residues.

The gene calls are TRBV28 and TRBJ2-5; a weak D match, TRBD1 (5 bases). With 7 bases removed from V and 1 base from J, the gap between germline ends came to 16 bases. Germline-derived CDR1 and CDR2 are MDHEN and SYDVKM. This CDR3 is 15 amino acids long. CDR3 sequence: CASKQTAGIQETQYF. The DNA of the CDR3 is TGTGCCAGCAAACAAACCGCAGGGATCCAAGAGACCCAGTACTTC.

The genes are TRBV28 and TRBJ2-7; 11 bases map to TRBD2. The V gene end was trimmed by 5 bases and the J gene end by 0 bases; junction bases not matched to a gene: 3. The CDR3 is 15 residues long. Germline loops: CDR1 MDHEN, CDR2 SYDVKM. CDR3 sequence reads: CASSLLAGGSYEQYF. CDR3 nucleotides: TGTGCCAGCAGTCTTCTAGCGGGAGGCTCCTACGAGCAGTACTTC.

Only a few counts were recorded for this clone. Different DNA sequences within this sample yield the same CDR3. In DNA form, the CDR3 reads TGTGCCAGCAGTTACTCGACAGGGGGGTATGGCTACACCTTC. Translation gives CASSYSTGGYGYTF. V and J are TRBV6-5 and TRBJ1-2; 9 positions agree with TRBD1. Trimming cost V 0 bases and J 5 bases; bases outside gene matches: 1. Germline CDR1 is MNHEY and CDR2 is SVGAGI. CDR3 size: 14 residues.

The chain recombines TRBV29-1 with TRBJ2-5; D might be TRBD2 (6 bases). CDR3 length equals 13 residues. With 4 bases removed from V and 7 bases from J, the gap between germline ends came to 16 bases. The germline gives CDR1 SQVTM, CDR2 ANQGSEA. Here the CDR3 reads CSVGGDSFATQYF. CDR3 DNA sequence: TGCAGCGTTGGGGGGGATAGTTTCGCGACCCAGTACTTC.

Concerning this clone: The sample holds other DNA sequences that translate to the same CDR3. The chain couples TRBV5-1 to TRBJ2-7; 7 positions match TRBD2. The CDR3 length is 15 residues. Germline values: CDR1 SGHRS, CDR2 YFSETQ. V shed 4 bases and J 0 bases; nucleotides not matched to a gene: 7. The CDR3 DNA reads as TGCGCCAGCAGCCTGGCCGGGGGGAGCTCCTACGAGCAGTACTTC. This translates into CASSLAGGSSYEQYF. The entire variable domain, with the rest obtained from reference TRBV5-1 and TRBJ2-7, is as follows: KAGVTQTPRYLIKTRGQQVTLSCSPISGHRSVSWYQQTPGQGLQFLFEYFSETQRNKGNFPGRFSGRQFSNSRSEMNVSTLELGDSALYLCASSLAGGSSYEQYFGPGTRLTVT.

The V call is TRBV7-2, the J call TRBJ1-5; D gene unclear. The CDR3 has 16 amino acids. Deletions cut 5 bases from V and 4 bases from J, with 18 bases between. Germline V gene sequence: CDR1 SGHTA, CDR2 FQGNSA. The CDR3 sequence: CASSRGSLDHNQPQHF. CDR3 nucleotides: TGTGCCAGCAGCCGCGGCTCCCTGGATCATAATCAGCCCCAGCATTTT.

The V call is TRBV7-9, the J call TRBJ2-1, with D perhaps matching TRBD1 (6 bases). Germline V CDR1 and CDR2: SEHNR, FQNEAQ (reference sequence). CDR3 length: 11 amino acids. V lost 5 bases, J lost 10 bases, and 9 bases lay in between. The CDR3 DNA follows: TGTGCCAGCAGCCGGACAGCGGAGCAGTTCTTC. Its translation is CASSRTAEQFF. Using reference TRBV7-9 and TRBJ2-1 for the parts outside the CDR3, the full variable domain is DTGVSQNPRHKITKRGQNVTFRCDPISEHNRLYWYRQTLGQGPEFLTYFQNEAQLEKSRLLSDRFSAERPKGSFSTLEIQRTEQGDSAMYLCASSRTAEQFFGPGTRLTVL.

The J gene is TRBJ1-1, the V gene TRBV5-1, with D perhaps matching TRBD1 (5 bases). There are 14 residues in the CDR3. CDR1 SGHRS and CDR2 YFSETQ come from the germline V gene. Trimming cost V 5 bases and J 1 base, with 12 bases left between them. The CDR3 DNA reads as TGCGCCAGCAGAGGACATGACACGAACACTGAAGCTTTCTTT. Protein sequence: CASRGHDTNTEAFF. The entire variable domain, with the rest obtained from reference TRBV5-1 and TRBJ1-1, is as follows: KAGVTQTPRYLIKTRGQQVTLSCSPISGHRSVSWYQQTPGQGLQFLFEYFSETQRNKGNFPGRFSGRQFSNSRSEMNVSTLELGDSALYLCASRGHDTNTEAFFGQGTRLTVV.

The sample holds a few counts of this clone. The gene calls are TRBV2 and TRBJ1-1; no clear D gene. The CDR3 loop spans 13 amino acids. V was trimmed by 8 bases and J by 1 base, leaving 11 bases between them. In germline, CDR1 is SNHLY, CDR2 FYNNEI. CDR3 coding DNA: TGTGCCAGCTGCTATTTTGAGAACACTGAAGCTTTCTTT. Translating gives CASCYFENTEAFF.

The chain combines TRBV28 with TRBJ2-3; 7 positions agree with TRBD2. The CDR3 length is 16 residues. CDR1 is MDHEN, CDR2 SYDVKM, per germline. J gave up 2 bases and V 3 bases, and 8 bases lay outside the gene matches. CDR3 DNA sequence: TGTGCCAGCAGTTTTGTCCAGCGGGGTCCCACAGATACGCAGTATTTT. Translated, it gives CASSFVQRGPTDTQYF.

This clone was picked up one time. The V and J genes are TRBV6-5 and TRBJ2-1, with D possibly being TRBD1 (7 bases). Germline CDR1 reads MNHEY; CDR2 reads SVGAGI. Trimming removed 7 bases at V and 7 bases at J, with 20 bases between. This CDR3 region has 15 residues. The CDR3 DNA follows: TGTGCCAGCACCTTACGGGGGACAGCGAGGAATGAGCAGTTCTTC. Encoded protein: CASTLRGTARNEQFF.

The chain combines TRBV19 with TRBJ1-2, with 7 nucleotides matching TRBD1. V was pared by 1 base and J by 8 bases, with 10 bases of the junction left unmatched. From germline, CDR1 is LNHDA and CDR2 SQIVND (reference sequence). This CDR3 has 15 residues. This chain's CDR3 is CASSIAMTGIGGYTF. For the CDR3, the DNA is TGTGCCAGTAGTATAGCCATGACAGGGATAGGCGGCTACACCTTC.

The chain recombines TRBV27 with TRBJ2-1, with 10 bases fitting TRBD1. Germline V CDR1 and CDR2: MNHEY, SMNVEV (reference sequence). The CDR3 runs to 15 residues. Losses at the gene ends were 5 bases for V and 6 bases for J; bases not matched to a gene: 7. CDR3 nucleotides: TGTGCCAGCAGTCCATGGGGGACAGGGGTCAATGAGCAGTTCTTC. Translated: CASSPWGTGVNEQFF.

This clone was seen at least ten times. V gene TRBV6-6 combines with J gene TRBJ2-5; TRBD2 matches at 14 bases. Germline loops: CDR1 MNHNY, CDR2 SVGAGI (reference sequence). This CDR3 comprises 16 residues. The ends lost 2 bases at V and 2 bases at J; junction bases unmatched: 1. The CDR3 reads CASSYGTSGGQETQYF. In DNA, the CDR3 is TGTGCCAGCAGTTACGGGACTAGCGGGGGACAAGAGACCCAGTACTTC.

The rearrangement uses TRBV28 and TRBJ1-4; 8 positions match TRBD1. The V and J ends lost 6 bases and 3 bases, in that order; junction bases with no gene match: 3. Germline CDR1 reads MDHEN; CDR2 reads SYDVKM. This CDR3 has 14 residues. The CDR3 DNA follows: TGTGCCAGCAGGAAACAGGGGGCTAATGAAAAACTGTTTTTT. This encodes CASRKQGANEKLFF.

The V call is TRBV6-5, the J call TRBJ2-1, with a weak D call TRBD2 (5 bases). The CDR3 has 15 residues. CDR1 is MNHEY and CDR2 is SVGAGI in the germline V gene. V was cut by 4 bases and J by 0 bases, with 10 bases left in between. Here the CDR3 DNA reads TGTGCCAGCAGTTCGACTACCAACTCCTACAATGAGCAGTTCTTC. Protein: CASSSTTNSYNEQFF.

V gene TRBV18 combines with J gene TRBJ1-4, with D possibly matching TRBD1 (6 bases). Trimming removed 1 base at V and 7 bases at J, with 7 bases between. CDR1 and CDR2 from the germline V gene are KGHSH and LQKENI. The CDR3 is made up of 13 amino acids. CDR3 loop: CASSPRTAEKLFF. The DNA of the CDR3 is TGTGCCAGCTCACCACGGACAGCTGAAAAACTGTTTTTT.

The table lists this clone with a count of one. This sequence joins TRBV2 and TRBJ2-7, with 8 bases fitting TRBD1. CDR3 length: 13 amino acids. The V segment lost 5 bases and the J segment 9 bases; nucleotides outside the gene matches: 9. Germline assignment: CDR1 SNHLY and CDR2 FYNNEI. The CDR3 loop reads CASSRLGTGGQYF. The CDR3 DNA is TGTGCCAGCAGTAGGCTGGGGACAGGAGGGCAGTACTTC.

The chain has TRBV4-1 and TRBJ1-2, with D perhaps matching TRBD1 (6 bases). The CDR3 covers 15 residues. Trimming left V 2 bases short and J 7 bases short, with 17 bases between. From germline, CDR1 is MGHRA and CDR2 YSYEKL. The CDR3 reads CASSQPRLAGAGYTF. The CDR3 coding sequence is TGCGCCAGCAGCCAACCGCGCCTTGCGGGGGCTGGCTACACCTTC.

The chain is built from TRBV10-3 and TRBJ1-1; 9 nucleotides agree with TRBD1. Trimming took 7 bases from V and 6 from J; bases not matched to a gene: 6. Germline V gene sequence: CDR1 ENHRY, CDR2 SYGVKD. This CDR3 spans 13 amino acids. This CDR3 is CAINPGQGPEAFF. The CDR3 DNA sequence: TGTGCCATCAATCCGGGACAGGGCCCTGAAGCTTTCTTT.

This clone has just a few counts. CDR3 sequence reads: CASSTHRAETQYF. The CDR3 DNA is TGTGCCAGCAGTACTCACAGGGCCGAGACCCAGTACTTC. The genes are TRBV7-2 and TRBJ2-5, with a tentative D call TRBD1 (6 bases). Germline lookup yields CDR1 SGHTA and CDR2 FQGNSA. The CDR3 loop spans 13 amino acids. V lost 6 bases and J 5 bases, leaving 13 bases between the germline ends.

As regards this clone: An end of the junction differs from the germline gene, which may be a read error. Other DNA sequences in this specimen translate into the identical CDR3. This chain connects TRBV5-1 to TRBJ1-6; 9 positions agree with TRBD1. The CDR3 length is 17 residues. Germline V gene lookup returns CDR1 SGHRS and CDR2 YFSETQ. The chain's CDR3 is CASSLAQGALGNSPLHF. The CDR3 DNA sequence: TGCGCCAGTAGCTTGGCACAGGGGGCGTTGGGCAATTCACCCCTCCACTTT. The full variable domain, completed using reference TRBV5-1 and TRBJ1-6, is KAGVTQTPRYLIKTRGQQVTLSCSPISGHRSVSWYQQTPGQGLQFLFEYFSETQRNKGNFPGRFSGRQFSNSRSEMNVSTLELGDSALYLCASSLAQGALGNSPLHFGNGTRLTVT.

This clone appeared a few times. The junction does not match germline at one end; this may be a read error. The genes are TRBV7-9 and TRBJ2-3; 12 nucleotides match TRBD2. The length of the CDR3 is 15 residues. Germline lookup yields CDR1 SEHNR and CDR2 FQNEAQ (reference sequence). CDR3 amino acids: CASSLAGGPRYGQYF. The CDR3 DNA reads as TGTGCCAGCAGCCTAGCGGGAGGGCCGAGGTACGGGCAGTATTTT.

Concerning this clone itself: A read error may account for a junction end that differs from germline. The chain has TRBV6-1 and TRBJ2-5; TRBD1 agrees at 10 bases. Germline loops: CDR1 MNHNS, CDR2 SASEGT. This CDR3 region has 17 residues. CDR3 DNA sequence: TGTGCCAGCAGCGAAGGTGGGGGACAGGGGAGGTGGGAGACCCAGTACTTC. It translates to CASSEGGGQGRWETQYF.

The chain combines TRBV15 with TRBJ2-7; possible D gene TRBD2, 6 bases. The germline CDR1 and CDR2 sequences are LNHNV and YYDKDF (reference sequence). The V end lost 3 bases, the J end lost 4 bases, and 13 bases lay between the germline ends. CDR3 length: 14 amino acids. The CDR3 loop reads CATSRGGRIYEQYF. The CDR3 DNA follows: TGTGCCACCAGCAGGGGGGGACGGATTTACGAGCAGTACTTC.

For the CDR3, the DNA is TGTGCCAGCAGTTTAAACCAGGGTTTCCATACCGGGGAGCTGTTTTTT. The encoded protein is CASSLNQGFHTGELFF. The V and J genes are TRBV28 and TRBJ2-2, with TRBD1 as a possible D gene (5 bases). CDR3 length: 16 residues. Germline CDR1 is MDHEN and CDR2 is SYDVKM. V lost 2 bases and J 5 bases, leaving 15 bases between the germline ends.

The V call is TRBV7-8, the J call TRBJ2-3; TRBD1 matches at 8 bases. Germline-derived CDR1 and CDR2 are SGHVS and FQNEAQ. The CDR3 is 15 residues long. The trim removed 2 bases at V and 5 bases at J, leaving 6 bases unmatched. The CDR3 spells CASSLLDRVIDTQYF. The CDR3 bases are TGTGCCAGCAGCTTATTGGACAGGGTGATAGATACGCAGTATTTT.

CDR3 nucleotide sequence: TGTGCCAGCAGCCCGCGACAGGGGCCTAACACAGATACGCAGTATTTT. This gives the protein CASSPRQGPNTDTQYF. The rearrangement joins TRBV7-9 to TRBJ2-3, with TRBD1 identical over 8 bases. The CDR3 spans 16 residues. After removal of 5 bases from V and 2 bases from J, the junction contained 9 bases not matched to a gene. Per the germline V gene, CDR1 is SEHNR and CDR2 is FQNEAQ (reference sequence).

The chain uses TRBV6-6 and TRBJ2-1; TRBD2 matches at 7 bases. The CDR3 runs to 15 residues. CDR1 and CDR2 from the germline V gene are MNHNY and SVGAGI (reference sequence). V lost 0 bases, J lost 6 bases, and 5 bases stayed unmatched. The CDR3 nucleotides are TGTGCCAGCAGTTACTCGGTACTAGCGTCCAATGAGCAGTTCTTC. It specifies CASSYSVLASNEQFF.